The next 13 T cell receptor beta chains were all read from a single sample in a study of cytomegalovirus exposure and HLA in healthy donors. Generated by immunoSEQ multiplex PCR, the TCRdb table keeps only in-frame clones and is missing some. The sample shows under 350,000 clones, 80% to 90% of them seen only once. Sequenced input: PBMCs. These receptor sequences come from a woman under 30 in good health and CMV-seronegative.

The gene calls are TRBV19 and TRBJ2-3, with 8 bases matching TRBD1. Trimming cost V 10 bases and J 6 bases; bases outside gene matches: 21. Germline V gene sequence: CDR1 LNHDA, CDR2 SQIVND (reference sequence). This CDR3 is built from 17 residues. The chain's CDR3 is CATKEPESGGHSDTQYF. CDR3 nucleotide sequence: TGTGCCACTAAGGAACCCGAGTCAGGGGGCCATTCGGATACGCAGTATTTT.

This chain connects TRBV12-5 to TRBJ1-1; TRBD1 agrees at 7 bases. The junction had 6 bases not matched to a gene; V was cut back by 5 bases and J by 12 bases. Germline V lookup: CDR1 LGHNT, CDR2 FRNRAP. The CDR3 is 11 amino acids. DNA of the CDR3: TGTGCTAGTGGTATGGGACAGTTGTCTTTCTTT. Translated, it gives CASGMGQLSFF.

The chain combines TRBV29-1 with TRBJ2-4; 8 bases are a match to TRBD1. J gave up 2 bases and V 7 bases, and 7 bases lay outside the gene matches. Germline V CDR1 and CDR2: SQVTM, ANQGSEA. The CDR3 sequence is 14 residues long. CDR3 nucleotides: TGCAGCGCCGGACAGGGCGTCTCCAAAAACATTCAGTACTTC. Residues: CSAGQGVSKNIQYF. Based on the CDR3 plus reference TRBV29-1 and TRBJ2-4, the full variable domain is SAVISQKPSRDICQRGTSLTIQCQVDSQVTMMFWYRQQPGQSLTLIATANQGSEATYESGFVIDKFPISRPNLTFSTLTVSNMSPEDSSIYLCSAGQGVSKNIQYFGAGTRLSVL.

The rearrangement links TRBV30 to TRBJ1-4, with TRBD1 identical over 7 bases. V shed 0 bases and J 4 bases; nucleotides not matched to a gene: 5. Looked up from germline, CDR1 is GTSNPN and CDR2 is SVGIG (reference sequence). The CDR3 spans 15 residues. The CDR3 DNA follows: TGTGCCTGGAGTGTTGGGACAGCTAATAATGAAAAACTGTTTTTT. Its protein product is CAWSVGTANNEKLFF.

This sequence joins TRBV5-1 and TRBJ1-5, with TRBD1 as a possible D gene (5 bases). The germline CDR1 and CDR2 sequences are SGHRS and YFSETQ. This CDR3 has 15 residues. Trimming pared 2 bases from V and 6 bases from J, leaving 15 bases between. The CDR3: CASSLGGGGTQPQHF. In DNA, the CDR3 is TGCGCCAGCAGCTTAGGCGGCGGAGGGACTCAGCCCCAGCATTTT.

The sample holds a few counts of this clone. Other DNA sequences from this sample encode an identical CDR3 as well. The chain carries TRBV30 and TRBJ1-5; no firm D call. The CDR3 runs 11 residues. Germline V gene data show CDR1 as GTSNPN and CDR2 as SVGIG (reference sequence). Trimming pared 0 bases from V and 8 bases from J, leaving 5 bases between. CDR3 region: CAWSVGEPQHF. DNA for the CDR3: TGTGCCTGGAGTGTGGGAGAGCCCCAGCATTTT.

The V gene is TRBV6-1, the J gene TRBJ2-1; 8 bases align to TRBD1. The CDR3 covers 14 residues. J gave up 9 bases and V 3 bases, and 7 bases lay outside the gene matches. The germline gives CDR1 MNHNS, CDR2 SASEGT. CDR3 in amino acids: CASSEDRDPGEQFF. The CDR3 DNA reads as TGTGCCAGCAGTGAGGACAGGGATCCAGGTGAGCAGTTCTTC.

This clone was counted between two and nine times. The chain carries TRBV5-1 and TRBJ1-5; 7 nucleotides agree with TRBD1. This CDR3 is built from 15 residues. Looked up from germline, CDR1 is SGHRS and CDR2 is YFSETQ. The trim removed 2 bases at V and 4 bases at J, leaving 6 bases unmatched. CDR3 DNA: TGCGCCAGCAGCTTAACTACAGGGGTGAATCAGCCCCAGCATTTT. It specifies CASSLTTGVNQPQHF.

The genes are TRBV5-1 and TRBJ1-6; 9 nucleotides agree with TRBD1. The ends lost 10 bases at V and 8 bases at J; junction bases unmatched: 7. Germline V gene data show CDR1 as SGHRS and CDR2 as YFSETQ. This CDR3 has 13 residues. CDR3 sequence (DNA): TGCGCCTCAGGGACAGGGACTGATTCACCCCTCCACTTT. Residues: CASGTGTDSPLHF. Complete variable domain (other parts from reference TRBV5-1 and TRBJ1-6): KAGVTQTPRYLIKTRGQQVTLSCSPISGHRSVSWYQQTPGQGLQFLFEYFSETQRNKGNFPGRFSGRQFSNSRSEMNVSTLELGDSALYLCASGTGTDSPLHFGNGTRLTVT.

The chain combines TRBV27 with TRBJ1-1; no clear D gene. This CDR3 spans 13 amino acids. Germline values: CDR1 MNHEY, CDR2 SMNVEV (reference sequence). Trimming shortened V by 0 bases and J by 4 bases, and 6 bases separated the two germline ends. CDR3 nucleotides: TGTGCCAGCAGTTTATCTCGTAGCACTGAAGCTTTCTTT. It encodes CASSLSRSTEAFF.

This clone occurred a few times. The V and J genes are TRBV19 and TRBJ2-5; D gene ambiguous. The CDR3 consists of 12 residues. The germline V and J ends were trimmed by 5 bases and 9 bases, with 13 bases remaining between them. CDR1 and CDR2 (germline): LNHDA, SQIVND (reference sequence). In DNA, the CDR3 is TGTGCCAGTAGTTCGCAGGTTGGGCCCCAGTACTTC. This sequence encodes CASSSQVGPQYF.

The V call is TRBV28, the J call TRBJ1-2; 8 bases are a match to TRBD1. V gave up 8 bases and J gave up 4 bases; unmatched junction bases: 9. CDR3 size: 14 residues. Germline V gene sequence: CDR1 MDHEN, CDR2 SYDVKM. The CDR3 loop is CASDQGALSYGYTF. The DNA for the CDR3 is TGTGCCAGCGATCAGGGGGCGCTCAGCTATGGCTACACCTTC.

This chain connects TRBV9 to TRBJ1-2, with unresolved D. This CDR3 spans 12 amino acids. The V and J ends lost 4 bases and 4 bases respectively, with 8 bases between them. The germline gives CDR1 SGDLS, CDR2 YYNGEE. CDR3 protein: CASSPAVYGYTF. The DNA of the CDR3 is TGTGCCAGCAGCCCAGCGGTCTATGGCTACACCTTC.